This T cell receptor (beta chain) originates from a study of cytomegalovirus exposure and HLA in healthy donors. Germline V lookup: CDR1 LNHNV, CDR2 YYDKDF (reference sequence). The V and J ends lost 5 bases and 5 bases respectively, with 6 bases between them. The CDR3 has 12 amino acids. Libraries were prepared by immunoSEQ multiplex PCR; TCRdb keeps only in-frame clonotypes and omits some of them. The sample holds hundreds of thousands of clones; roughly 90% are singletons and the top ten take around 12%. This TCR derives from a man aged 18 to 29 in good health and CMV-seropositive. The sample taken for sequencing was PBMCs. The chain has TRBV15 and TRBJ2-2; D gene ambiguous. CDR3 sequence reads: CATSSVTGELFF. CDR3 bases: TGTGCCACCAGCTCGGTTACCGGGGAGCTGTTTTTT.